Listed here are 12 T cell receptor beta chains from one sample, sequenced in a study of naive CD8 T cells in extremely preterm neonates. The assay was immunoSEQ multiplex PCR, and TCRdb's table has in-frame clones only and misses some. The sample carries around 6,000 clones, approximately 97% recorded once. Sequencing was carried out using naive CD8+ T cells from blood. Receptors were obtained from a human donor in good health.

The chain couples TRBV10-3 to TRBJ2-2, with 7 bases lining up with TRBD1. The V gene end was trimmed by 2 bases and the J gene end by 5 bases; junction bases not matched to a gene: 8. Germline assignment: CDR1 ENHRY and CDR2 SYGVKD. This CDR3 comprises 16 residues. The CDR3 DNA reads TGTGCCATCAGTGAGACCGCGACAGGGTTTACCGGGGAGCTGTTTTTT. Translation gives CAISETATGFTGELFF.

This rearrangement joins TRBV19 to TRBJ1-1; D remains unclear. V dropped 3 bases and J dropped 7 bases, with 9 bases sitting between them. Germline lookup yields CDR1 LNHDA and CDR2 SQIVND (reference sequence). This CDR3 spans 12 amino acids. This CDR3 is CASSMGASEAFF. In nucleotides, the CDR3 is TGTGCCAGTAGTATGGGCGCGAGTGAAGCTTTCTTT. The full variable domain, its missing parts supplied by reference TRBV19 and TRBJ1-1, is DGGITQSPKYLFRKEGQNVTLSCEQNLNHDAMYWYRQDPGQGLRLIYYSQIVNDFQKGDIAEGYSVSREKKESFPLTVTSAQKNPTAFYLCASSMGASEAFFGQGTRLTVV.

The chain is built from TRBV9 and TRBJ2-1; tentative D call: TRBD2 (6 bases). Per germline, CDR1 SGDLS and CDR2 YYNGEE. The V end was cut by 0 bases, the J end by 0 bases, with 16 bases between. The length of the CDR3 is 18 residues. The CDR3 region has the DNA TGTGCCAGCAGCGTAGCAGAACATAGCGGAAGCTCCTACAATGAGCAGTTCTTC. Translating it yields CASSVAEHSGSSYNEQFF.

The V gene is TRBV13, the J gene TRBJ2-7; TRBD2 matches 11 bases. CDR1 and CDR2 (germline): PRHDT, FYEKMQ (reference sequence). This CDR3 has 15 residues. V was clipped by 5 bases and J by 3 bases; unmatched bases: 6. This CDR3 reads CASSHLAGGFYEQYF. CDR3 bases: TGTGCCAGCAGCCACCTAGCGGGGGGTTTCTACGAGCAGTACTTC.

The chain employs TRBV4-3 and TRBJ2-7; D is possibly TRBD1 (7 bases). From germline, CDR1 is LGHNA and CDR2 YSLEER. The CDR3 totals 17 residues. V was trimmed by 0 bases and J by 5 bases, leaving 20 bases between them. The CDR3 loop is CASSQDPWQGEADEQYF. The CDR3 DNA is TGCGCCAGCAGCCAAGATCCCTGGCAGGGGGAGGCCGACGAGCAGTACTTC.

This clone was observed once. CDR3 in DNA: TGTGCCAGCAGCTTAAACCGCAGGGGAATCTATGGCTACACCTTC. As protein: CASSLNRRGIYGYTF. The V and J genes are TRBV7-9 and TRBJ1-2; D may be TRBD1 (6 bases). Deletions cut 2 bases from V and 4 bases from J, with 14 bases between. This CDR3 has 15 residues. The germline CDR1 and CDR2 sequences are SEHNR and FQNEAQ (reference sequence).

J is TRBJ2-1 and V is TRBV27; 9 positions agree with TRBD1. The trim removed 5 bases at V and 7 bases at J, leaving 6 bases unmatched. Germline CDR1 reads MNHEY; CDR2 reads SMNVEV (reference sequence). This CDR3 is 14 amino acids long. Here the CDR3 DNA reads TGTGCCAGCAGTGCGGGACAGGGAAAGAATGAGCAGTTCTTC. Protein product: CASSAGQGKNEQFF.

This clone was observed once. V gene TRBV19 combines with J gene TRBJ1-1, with 8 bases fitting TRBD1. The CDR3 spans 15 residues. The V segment lost 5 bases and the J segment 2 bases; nucleotides outside the gene matches: 7. Germline V gene data show CDR1 as LNHDA and CDR2 as SQIVND (reference sequence). The CDR3 region is CASSAGTGRNTEAFF. CDR3 nucleotide sequence: TGTGCCAGTAGTGCCGGGACAGGACGTAACACTGAAGCTTTCTTT.

The chain combines TRBV4-1 with TRBJ1-1; 7 nucleotides match TRBD1. Trimming at V came to 4 bases and at J to 0 bases, leaving 2 bases not matched to a gene. The CDR3 runs to 14 residues. Germline assignment: CDR1 MGHRA and CDR2 YSYEKL. The CDR3 here is CASSRGQMNTEAFF. The CDR3 DNA reads TGCGCCAGCAGCCGGGGACAGATGAACACTGAAGCTTTCTTT.

This sequence joins TRBV5-6 and TRBJ1-4; possible D gene TRBD1, 5 bases. This CDR3 has 17 amino acids. Trimming pared 1 base from V and 8 bases from J, leaving 21 bases between. Germline V gene sequence: CDR1 SGHDT, CDR2 YYEEEE. The CDR3 region is CASSLRPDRTSDEKLFF. CDR3 DNA: TGTGCCAGCAGCTTGCGGCCCGACAGAACGTCCGACGAAAAACTGTTTTTT.

The chain links TRBV7-9 to TRBJ2-1; a possible D gene is TRBD2 (5 bases). V lost 3 bases to trimming and J lost 8 bases, with 8 bases between them. The V gene's germline CDR1 is SEHNR and CDR2 FQNEAQ (reference sequence). The CDR3 contains 12 residues. CDR3 protein: CASSFAGDEQFF. The CDR3 DNA reads TGTGCCAGCAGCTTCGCCGGGGATGAGCAGTTCTTC.

The chain employs TRBV10-1 and TRBJ2-3; 8 bases align to TRBD2. The CDR3 sequence is 15 residues long. Germline CDR1 and CDR2: WNHNN and SYGVQD (reference sequence). The ends lost 3 bases at V and 4 bases at J; junction bases unmatched: 6. This chain's CDR3 is CASSDGGVVADTQYF. CDR3 sequence (DNA): TGCGCCAGCAGTGACGGGGGGGTAGTCGCAGATACGCAGTATTTT.